The present T cell receptor beta chain was sequenced within a study of Ad26.COV2.S vaccination and SARS-CoV-2 variants (dated by TCRdb to about 2021). Background for the entire study: Vaccine-arm donors were drawn from COV1001, a multicentre, randomized, double-blind, placebo-controlled phase I-IIa trial of Ad26.COV2.S in healthy adults. TCRbeta repertoire sequencing served as the tool for gauging how specific and how broad the SARS-CoV-2-reactive T cell receptors were following Ad26.COV2.S vaccination. Blinding of investigators to trial group allocation was maintained during experiments and outcome assessment. Ad26.COV2.S was given intramuscularly at 5x10^10 or 1x10^11 viral particles, as a single shot or as two shots 56 days apart. A total of around 32 samples were included in the TCR-sequenced set, comprising roughly 19 Ad26.COV2.S vaccine recipients, 5 placebo recipients and 8 SARS-CoV-2 convalescent individuals. Trial participants were randomized into five groups of five: low-dose or high-dose Ad26.COV2.S given once or twice, or placebo on both occasions. The investigation overall reported the following: After vaccination, spike-specific CD8+ and CD4+ T cell responses were reported to show substantial breadth. The study was not powered to compare responses between vaccine doses or regimens. Ad26.COV2.S recipients had higher spike-specific TCR breadth than placebo recipients (P = 0.0014). Non-spike TCR breadth was comparable between vaccine and placebo recipients, consistent with the vaccine containing only spike. The authors noted that the TCR breadth and depth analyses may have underestimated total T cell responses.

The immunoSEQ Assay was used to sequence TCRbeta CDR3 regions. After extraction, genomic DNA underwent amplification by bias-controlled multiplex PCR, followed by high-throughput sequencing. The original methods were these. To quantify the absolute abundance of every unique TCRbeta CDR3 region, sequences were collapsed and filtered. T cell fraction was estimated by normalization of TCRbeta template counts to usable DNA, with usable DNA being measured through amplification of reference genes present in all nucleated cells. Repertoire TCRs were annotated as SARS-CoV-2-specific by exact matching of V gene, CDR3 amino acid sequence and J gene to a known reactive TCR set. The reference SARS-CoV-2 TCR set was derived from MIRA and filtered for enrichment in COVID-19-positive ImmuneCODE repertoires, a step that removed public or cross-reactive TCRs. Drawing on the MIRA antigens, annotated TCRs were analysed further at the level of specific ORF or position within ORF. Breadth was defined as annotated unique rearrangements over total unique productive rearrangements; depth was the summed frequency of those rearrangements. Two-sided Wilcoxon rank-sum tests were applied when comparing TCR breadth between groups. The table was pulled from immuneACCESS by TCRdb, which kept in-frame rearrangements only. Such tables lose some clones; where checked, under half of the loss comes from unresolved V genes, and the rest has no known cause. V and J calls and clone size are given by that table; D and trimming were obtained from the DNA. In all, the sample holds roughly 400,000 clones, and approximately 92% of those were seen once. The leading ten clones occupy about 1.7% of the sample.

V is reduced by 4 bases and J by 7 bases, leaving a spacing of 18 bases between them. As encoded in the germline V gene, CDR1 is SGHRS while CDR2 is YFSETQ. Reading from cysteine to phenylalanine, the CDR3 counts 15 amino acids. The sequence is cut down to CDR3 DNA, 45 bases in frame from base 1. According to the study, the label for this sample's treatment or condition signals: 19 received Ad26.COV2.S at low or high dose, single or two shots; five or six received placebo; per-sample allocation not given. For vaccine and placebo recipients, the sequenced repertoires came from samples collected on day 63 after the first injection. In Cohort 1b, about 25 adults aged 18-55 years were enrolled at a single site in Boston, USA, between 29 July and 7 August 2020. Ad26.COV2.S was a replication-incompetent adenovirus type 26 vector expressing a prefusion-stabilized SARS-CoV-2 spike protein from the original Wuhan strain.

Turning to this clone: The antigen it binds to is not known. Base qualities are not provided; no much larger clone lies one nucleotide away.

This chain joins TRBV5-1 to TRBJ1-5, with no confidently assigned D gene. This specimen consisted of peripheral blood, obtained in a trial of Ad26.COV2.S vaccine versus placebo. The TCR originated in a person aged 18-65 years who received the Ad26.COV2.S COVID-19 vaccine or a placebo. The nucleotide sequence reads TGCGCCAGCAGCCTGTGGACCCCGACGGAGCAGCCCCAGCATTTT. Translated, it reads CASSLWTPTEQPQHF.